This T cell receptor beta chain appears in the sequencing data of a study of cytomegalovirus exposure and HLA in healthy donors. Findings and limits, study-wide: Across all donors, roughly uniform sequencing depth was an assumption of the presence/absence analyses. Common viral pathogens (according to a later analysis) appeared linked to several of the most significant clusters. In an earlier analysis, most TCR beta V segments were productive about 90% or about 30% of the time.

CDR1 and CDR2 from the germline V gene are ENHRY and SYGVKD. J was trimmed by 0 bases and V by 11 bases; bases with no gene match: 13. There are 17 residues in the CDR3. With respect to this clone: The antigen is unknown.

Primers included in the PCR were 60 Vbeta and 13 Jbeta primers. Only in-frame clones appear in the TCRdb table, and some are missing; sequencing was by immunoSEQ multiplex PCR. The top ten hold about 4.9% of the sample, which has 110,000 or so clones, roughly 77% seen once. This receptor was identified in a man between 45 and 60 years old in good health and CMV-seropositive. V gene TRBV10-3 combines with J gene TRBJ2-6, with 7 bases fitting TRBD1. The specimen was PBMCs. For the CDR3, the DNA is TGTGCCTCTACCAGCCGGGACAGCTCCTCTGGGGCCAACGTCCTGACTTTC. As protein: CASTSRDSSSGANVLTF.